This paragraph reports one TCR beta chain. Its target is not known. This specimen belongs to a study of post-analysis software for immune sequencing data. In the study overall: Secondary progressive, relapsing-remitting and progressive-relapsing multiple sclerosis were among the included disease courses.

The CDR3 covers 18 residues. V was pared by 4 bases and J by 1 base, with 17 bases between. Looked up from germline, CDR1 is SGHTA and CDR2 is FQGTGA. Unique molecular identifiers featured in each of the TCR beta cDNA libraries. From approximately 0.95 to 9.8 million T cells, a few hundred thousand cDNA molecules were obtained. From the PCR reads, TCRdb called clonotypes with MiXCR, one entry per CDR3 protein. The data contain under 650,000 distinct CDR3 sequences, 40% to 50% of them seen just once; the ten biggest clones take up 1.5% to 2%. Study-wide findings and caveats: Same-batch samples co-clustered strongly by F measure. Controls had lower frequencies than patients of four or five TRBV segments, which included TRBV5-6, TRBV5-1 and TRBV20-1.

The sequenced sample consisted of blood. This clonotype was obtained from a girl aged 5-17 years with multiple sclerosis. The chain employs TRBV7-3 and TRBJ2-6; D not certain. The CDR3 region is CASSSRVPYGSGANVLTF. In DNA form, the CDR3 reads TGTGCCAGCAGCTCCCGTGTCCCCTACGGGTCTGGGGCCAACGTCCTGACTTTC.